This T cell receptor (beta chain) was sequenced during a study of blood T cell repertoires in COVID-19. TCRdb's table, derived via immunoSEQ multiplex PCR, lists solely in-frame clones and lacks some. The sample lists some 80,000 clones; around 81% were seen once. The TCR originated in a human donor in a cohort sampled during active COVID-19. The specimen sequenced was peripheral blood.

The CDR3 spells CASSPRDRVPEQYF. The CDR3 nucleotides are TGTGCCAGCAGCCCTCGGGACAGGGTCCCCGAGCAGTACTTC. The chain is built from TRBV3-1 (or the pseudogene TRBV3-2) and TRBJ2-7, with 9 bases matching TRBD1. The CDR3 totals 14 residues. CDR1 and CDR2 (germline): LGHDT, YNNKEL (reference sequence). V gave up 4 bases and J gave up 6 bases; unmatched junction bases: 7.